The present T cell receptor (beta chain) was sequenced within a study of beta chain features in type 1 diabetes. This clone was seen more than once but under ten times. As yet, its antigen is unknown. The entirety of the isolated RNA underwent reverse transcription, so expressed TCRB transcripts were sequenced. TCRdb's copy holds only in-frame clones and misses some; the assay was immunoSEQ multiplex PCR. In the table there are around 240,000 clones, over 8.5% of which are singletons. CDR1 is SGHAT, CDR2 FQNNGV, per germline. The length of the CDR3 is 18 residues. The V gene end was trimmed by 4 bases and the J gene end by 0 bases; junction bases not matched to a gene: 14. General study results and limits: In type 1 diabetes patients, VDJ junctions had fewer insertions; deletions at these junctions were more frequent.

This TCR came from a young woman in good health. V gene TRBV11-2 combines with J gene TRBJ1-2; the match to TRBD1 covers 7 bases. The source material was naive CD4+ T cells from blood. The CDR3: CASSSLRDRASSNYGYTF. CDR3 nucleotides: TGTGCCAGCAGCTCGCTCCGGGACAGAGCTTCCTCTAACTATGGCTACACCTTC.